This T cell receptor (beta chain) appears in the sequencing data of a study of shared clonotypes between healthy human individuals. Study-level results: It was observed that around 5% of naive CD4 clonotypes were shared across several donors.

Assay: immunoSEQ multiplex PCR; the TCRdb copy retains only in-frame clones and omits some. The data contain about 2.3 million clones, roughly 90% of them singletons. The donors were all Caucasian adults (living in Nashville, Tennessee). CDR1 GTSNPN and CDR2 SVGIG come from the germline V gene (reference sequence). Between the trimmed V and J ends, which lost 0 bases and 2 bases, there was a span of 7 bases. CDR3 size: 13 residues. In the case of this clone: Its target is not known.

This chain links TRBV30 with TRBJ2-5, with D uncertain. The receptor was derived from a man in his late teens or twenties in good health. Some clones in this sample may be carry-over from other donors' samples. The sequencing input was naive CD4+ T cells from PBMCs. The subset here: CD45RA+ positively selected. CDR3 DNA sequence: TGTGCCTGGAGTGTGGTGGCTCAAGAGACCCAGTACTTC. Amino acids: CAWSVVAQETQYF.